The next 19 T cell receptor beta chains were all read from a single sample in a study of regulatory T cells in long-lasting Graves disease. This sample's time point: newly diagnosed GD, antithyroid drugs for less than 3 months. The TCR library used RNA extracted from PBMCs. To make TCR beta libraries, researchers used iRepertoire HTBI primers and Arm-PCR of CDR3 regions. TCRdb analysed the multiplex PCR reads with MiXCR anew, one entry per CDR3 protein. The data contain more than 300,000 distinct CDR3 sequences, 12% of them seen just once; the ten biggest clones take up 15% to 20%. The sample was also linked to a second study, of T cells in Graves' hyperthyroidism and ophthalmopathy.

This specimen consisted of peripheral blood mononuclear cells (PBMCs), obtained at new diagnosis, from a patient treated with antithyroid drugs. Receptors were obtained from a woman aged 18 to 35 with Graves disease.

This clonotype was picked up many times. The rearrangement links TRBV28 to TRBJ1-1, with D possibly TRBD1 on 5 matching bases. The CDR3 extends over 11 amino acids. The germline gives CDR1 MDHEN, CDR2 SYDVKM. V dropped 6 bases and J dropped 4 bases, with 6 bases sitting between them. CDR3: CASRRGTEAFF. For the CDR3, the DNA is TGTGCCAGCAGGAGGGGCACTGAAGCTTTCTTT.

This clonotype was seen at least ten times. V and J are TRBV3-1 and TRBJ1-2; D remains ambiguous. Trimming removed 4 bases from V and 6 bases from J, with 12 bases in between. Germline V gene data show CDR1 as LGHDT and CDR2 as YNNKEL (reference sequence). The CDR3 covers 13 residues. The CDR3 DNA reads TGTGCCAGCAGCCCAGTGGGGTTCGATGGCTACACCTTC. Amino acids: CASSPVGFDGYTF.

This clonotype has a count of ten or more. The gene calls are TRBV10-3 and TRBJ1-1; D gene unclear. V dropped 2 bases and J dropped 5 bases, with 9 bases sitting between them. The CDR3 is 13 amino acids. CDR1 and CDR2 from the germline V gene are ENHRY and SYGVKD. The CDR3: CAISEGWDTEAFF. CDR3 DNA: TGTGCCATCAGTGAGGGGTGGGATACTGAAGCTTTCTTT.

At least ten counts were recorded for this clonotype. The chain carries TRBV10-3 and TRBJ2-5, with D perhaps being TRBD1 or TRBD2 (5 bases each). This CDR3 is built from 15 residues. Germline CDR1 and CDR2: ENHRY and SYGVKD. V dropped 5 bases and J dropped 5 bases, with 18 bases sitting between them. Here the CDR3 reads CAISRTRRGDETQYF. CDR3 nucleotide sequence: TGTGCCATCAGTCGGACGCGCCGGGGCGATGAGACCCAGTACTTC.

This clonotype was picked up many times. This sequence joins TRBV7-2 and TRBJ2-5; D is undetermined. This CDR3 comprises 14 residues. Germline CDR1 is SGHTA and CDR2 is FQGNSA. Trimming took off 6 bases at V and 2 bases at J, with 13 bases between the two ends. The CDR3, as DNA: TGTGCCAGCAGTCACTTCCGGCGTCAAGAGACCCAGTACTTC. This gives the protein CASSHFRRQETQYF.

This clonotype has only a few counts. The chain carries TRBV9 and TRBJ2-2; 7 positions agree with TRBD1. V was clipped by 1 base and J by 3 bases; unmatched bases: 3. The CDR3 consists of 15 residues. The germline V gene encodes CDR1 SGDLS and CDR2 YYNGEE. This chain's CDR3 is CASSVWDSHTGELFF. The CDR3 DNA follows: TGTGCCAGCAGCGTATGGGACAGCCACACCGGGGAGCTGTTTTTT. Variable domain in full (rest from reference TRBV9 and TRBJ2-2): DSGVTQTPKHLITATGQRVTLRCSPRSGDLSVYWYQQSLDQGLQFLIQYYNGEERAKGNILERFSAQQFPDLHSELNLSSLELGDSALYFCASSVWDSHTGELFFGEGSRLTVL.

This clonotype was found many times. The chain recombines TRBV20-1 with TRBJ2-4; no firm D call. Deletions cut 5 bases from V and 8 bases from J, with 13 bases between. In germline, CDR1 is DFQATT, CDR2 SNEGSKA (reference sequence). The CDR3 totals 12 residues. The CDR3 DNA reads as TGCAGTGCTCGGGCGCCTGGGGACATTCAGTACTTC. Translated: CSARAPGDIQYF.

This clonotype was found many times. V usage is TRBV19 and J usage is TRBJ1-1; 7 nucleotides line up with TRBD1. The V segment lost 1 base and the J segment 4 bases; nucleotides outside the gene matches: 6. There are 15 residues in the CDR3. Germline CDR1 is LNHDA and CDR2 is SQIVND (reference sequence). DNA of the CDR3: TGTGCCAGTAGTATAGCGGCAGGGGGTCTCACTGAAGCTTTCTTT. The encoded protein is CASSIAAGGLTEAFF.

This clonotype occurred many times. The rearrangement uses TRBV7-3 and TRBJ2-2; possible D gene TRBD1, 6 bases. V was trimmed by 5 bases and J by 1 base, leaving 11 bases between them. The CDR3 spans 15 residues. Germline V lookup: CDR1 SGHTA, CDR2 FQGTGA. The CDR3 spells CASSRSTGNTGELFF. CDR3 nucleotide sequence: TGTGCCAGCAGCCGATCGACAGGGAACACCGGGGAGCTGTTTTTT.

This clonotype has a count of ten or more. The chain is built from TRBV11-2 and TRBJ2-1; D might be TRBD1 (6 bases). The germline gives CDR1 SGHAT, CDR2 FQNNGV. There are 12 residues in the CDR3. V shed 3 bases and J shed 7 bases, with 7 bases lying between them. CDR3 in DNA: TGTGCCAGCAGCTTCACAGGGAATGAGCAGTTCTTC. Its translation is CASSFTGNEQFF.

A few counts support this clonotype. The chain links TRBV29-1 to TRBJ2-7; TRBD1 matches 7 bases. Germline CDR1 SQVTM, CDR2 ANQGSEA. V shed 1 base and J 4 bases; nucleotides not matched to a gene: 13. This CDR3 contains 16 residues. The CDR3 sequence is CSVEANTGVIGYEQYF. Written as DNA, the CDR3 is TGCAGCGTTGAAGCCAATACAGGGGTGATCGGATACGAGCAGTACTTC.

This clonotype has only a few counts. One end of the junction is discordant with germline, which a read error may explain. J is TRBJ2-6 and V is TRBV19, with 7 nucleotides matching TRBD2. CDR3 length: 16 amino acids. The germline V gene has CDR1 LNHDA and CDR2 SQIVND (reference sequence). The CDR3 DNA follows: TGTGCCAGTAGTATGAGGCCGGGGGGTGGGGCCAACGTCCTGACGTTC. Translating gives CASSMRPGGGANVLTF.

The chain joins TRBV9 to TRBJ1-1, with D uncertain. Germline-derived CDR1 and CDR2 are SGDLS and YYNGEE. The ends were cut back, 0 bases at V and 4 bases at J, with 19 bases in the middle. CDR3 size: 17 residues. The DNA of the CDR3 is TGTGCCAGCAGCGTAGGTGATTGGCACAGAACGGTCACTGAAGCTTTCTTT. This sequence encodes CASSVGDWHRTVTEAFF.

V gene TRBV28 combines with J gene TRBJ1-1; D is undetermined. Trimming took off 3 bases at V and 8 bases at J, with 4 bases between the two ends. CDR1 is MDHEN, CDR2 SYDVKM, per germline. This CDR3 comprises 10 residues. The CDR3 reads CASSFKEAFF. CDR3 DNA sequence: TGTGCCAGCAGTTTCAAAGAAGCTTTCTTT.

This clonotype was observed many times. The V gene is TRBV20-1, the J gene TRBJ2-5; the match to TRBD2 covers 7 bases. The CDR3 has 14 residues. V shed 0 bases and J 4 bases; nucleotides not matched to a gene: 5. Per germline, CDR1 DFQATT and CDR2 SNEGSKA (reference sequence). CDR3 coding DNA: TGCAGTGCTAGAGATTGGGGGGGAAGAGAGACCCAGTACTTC. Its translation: CSARDWGGRETQYF.

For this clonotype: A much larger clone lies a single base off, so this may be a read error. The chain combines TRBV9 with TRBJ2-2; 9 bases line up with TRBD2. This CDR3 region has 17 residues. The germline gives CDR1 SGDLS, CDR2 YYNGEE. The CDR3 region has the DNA TGCGCCAGCAGCCCCCGGGAGCGGGGGGTGAACGCCGGGGAGCTGTTTTTT. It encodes CASSPRERGVNAGELFF.

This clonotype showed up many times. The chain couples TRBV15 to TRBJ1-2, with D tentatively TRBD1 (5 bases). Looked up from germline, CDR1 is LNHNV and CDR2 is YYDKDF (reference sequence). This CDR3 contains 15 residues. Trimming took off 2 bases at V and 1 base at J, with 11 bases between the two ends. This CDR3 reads CATSRSTVLNYGYTF. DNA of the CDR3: TGTGCCACCAGCAGATCGACAGTACTTAACTATGGCTACACCTTC.

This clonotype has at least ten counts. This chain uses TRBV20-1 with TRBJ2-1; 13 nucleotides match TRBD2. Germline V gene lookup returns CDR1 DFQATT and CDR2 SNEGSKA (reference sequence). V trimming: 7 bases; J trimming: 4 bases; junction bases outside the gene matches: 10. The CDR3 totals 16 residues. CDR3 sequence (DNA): TGCAGTGGACAACTAGCGGGAGGGCCCCAGTACAATGAGCAGTTCTTC. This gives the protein CSGQLAGGPQYNEQFF.

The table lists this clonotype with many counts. CDR3 in DNA: TGTGCCAGCAGCAAGTCAGGGGGATACTATGGCTACACCTTC. Protein product: CASSKSGGYYGYTF. This chain connects TRBV28 to TRBJ1-2, with TRBD1 matching over 7 bases. V was clipped by 6 bases and J by 3 bases; unmatched bases: 7. Germline values: CDR1 MDHEN, CDR2 SYDVKM. CDR3 length: 14 residues.